Sequencing of this T cell receptor (beta chain) was carried out in a study of T cell responses to AZD1222 COVID-19 vaccine. Produced via immunoSEQ multiplex PCR; TCRdb's table is partial and in-frame only. The sample has about 110,000 clones; approximately 90% are singletons. Germline loops: CDR1 SGHTA, CDR2 FQGNSA. V was clipped by 0 bases and J by 8 bases, with 10 bases between them. This CDR3 has 14 amino acids. This TCR came from an adult who received the AZD1222 COVID-19 vaccine. V and J are TRBV7-2 and TRBJ1-4; D is unresolved. The starting material was peripheral blood, obtained 28 days after the second AZD1222 dose. The CDR3 loop is CASSLAGFSEKLFF. CDR3 DNA: TGTGCCAGCAGCTTAGCAGGGTTTAGCGAAAAACTGTTTTTT. Combining the CDR3 with reference TRBV7-2 and TRBJ1-4 gives the whole variable domain GAGVSQSPSNKVTEKGKDVELRCDPISGHTALYWYRQSLGQGLEFLIYFQGNSAPDKSGLPSDRFSAERTGGSVSTLTIQRTQQEDSAVYLCASSLAGFSEKLFFGSGTQLSVL.